Below, 14 T cell receptor beta chains from the same sample are listed, as sequenced in a study of blood T cell repertoires in COVID-19. Using immunoSEQ multiplex PCR, the repertoire was profiled, and TCRdb retains in-frame clones only, with some absent. The sample lists fewer than 250,000 clones; around nine tenths were seen once. Sequencing was performed on peripheral blood. The receptor set was obtained from a man aged 35 to 55 with acute or convalescent COVID-19.

The chain links TRBV19 to TRBJ2-7; 7 bases map to TRBD1. This CDR3 is 16 amino acids long. V dropped 4 bases and J dropped 6; count of bases not matched to a gene: 15. Per germline, CDR1 LNHDA and CDR2 SQIVND (reference sequence). CDR3 amino acids: CASSTGQTGMMGEQYF. The CDR3 DNA follows: TGTGCCAGTAGTACCGGACAGACAGGGATGATGGGCGAGCAGTACTTC. The variable domain in full, with the rest retrieved from reference TRBV19 and TRBJ2-7, is DGGITQSPKYLFRKEGQNVTLSCEQNLNHDAMYWYRQDPGQGLRLIYYSQIVNDFQKGDIAEGYSVSREKKESFPLTVTSAQKNPTAFYLCASSTGQTGMMGEQYFGPGTRLTVT.

The rearrangement uses TRBV2 and TRBJ2-5, with 7 positions matching TRBD1. J lost 6 bases, V lost 8 bases, and 15 bases had no gene match. Germline V gives CDR1 SNHLY, CDR2 FYNNEI. The CDR3 is 15 residues long. The CDR3 reads CASAQRQGPTQTQYF. CDR3 bases: TGTGCCAGCGCCCAAAGACAGGGACCGACCCAGACCCAGTACTTC.

This sequence joins TRBV30 and TRBJ2-2; 9 bases fit TRBD1. V gave up 4 bases and J gave up 6 bases; unmatched junction bases: 9. CDR3 length: 15 residues. Germline assignment: CDR1 GTSNPN and CDR2 SVGIG (reference sequence). The CDR3 DNA follows: TGTGCCTGGACTCCGGGACAGGGATACGCCGGGGAGCTGTTTTTT. Amino acid sequence: CAWTPGQGYAGELFF.

This clone has more than one count but fewer than ten. The chain joins TRBV7-9 to TRBJ1-2, with 9 bases that match TRBD1. Per germline, CDR1 SEHNR and CDR2 FQNEAQ (reference sequence). CDR3 length: 15 amino acids. The V segment lost 5 bases and the J segment 7 bases; nucleotides outside the gene matches: 11. The CDR3: CASSPTAGQGPGYTF. The CDR3 bases are TGTGCCAGCAGCCCCACGGCGGGACAGGGACCTGGCTACACCTTC.

The CDR3: CASSQERSNTGELFF. The CDR3 DNA reads TGTGCCAGCAGCCAAGAGCGGAGTAACACCGGGGAGCTGTTTTTT. This chain joins TRBV4-2 and TRBJ2-2, with no clear D. CDR1 and CDR2 (germline): LGHNA, YNFKEQ. V was clipped by 0 bases and J by 2 bases, with 7 bases between them. The CDR3 has 15 residues.

This clone came up once. V is TRBV7-9 and J is TRBJ1-6; D is ambiguous. The length of the CDR3 is 14 residues. In germline, CDR1 is SEHNR, CDR2 FQNEAQ (reference sequence). The V gene lost 5 bases and the J gene lost 9 bases, with 14 bases spanning the gap. The CDR3 reads CASSEGLEVSPLHF. CDR3 bases: TGTGCCAGCAGCGAGGGTCTAGAAGTTTCACCCCTCCACTTT.

This clone was recorded a few times. This rearrangement joins TRBV6-4 to TRBJ2-5, with a tentative D call TRBD2 (7 bases). The ends were cut back, 6 bases at V and 5 bases at J, with 16 bases in the middle. The CDR3 spans 14 residues. The germline V gene encodes CDR1 MRHNA and CDR2 SNTAGT. The CDR3 coding sequence is TGTGCCAGCAGAAGGGGGGGGTATGAGGAGACCCAGTACTTC. This codes for CASRRGGYEETQYF.

V and J are TRBV5-6 and TRBJ2-2; 10 bases fit TRBD1. The J segment lost 5 bases and the V segment lost 3 bases, leaving 7 bases of the junction unmatched. Germline V gene lookup returns CDR1 SGHDT and CDR2 YYEEEE. The CDR3 is made up of 16 amino acids. The CDR3 loop is CASSWDRGGGTGELFF. CDR3 nucleotide sequence: TGTGCCAGCAGCTGGGACAGGGGAGGTGGGACCGGGGAGCTGTTTTTT.

This sequence joins TRBV4-1 and TRBJ2-2; 9 bases fit TRBD1. The CDR3 loop spans 17 amino acids. The germline CDR1 and CDR2 sequences are MGHRA and YSYEKL. V lost 1 base and J lost 5; bases outside the gene matches: 8. In nucleotides, the CDR3 is TGCGCCAGCAGCCAAGGGGGGACAGGGAGTAGGACCGGGGAGCTGTTTTTT. Its protein is CASSQGGTGSRTGELFF.

The gene calls are TRBV7-9 and TRBJ2-1; D might be TRBD1 (5 bases). This CDR3 spans 14 amino acids. Trimming took off 3 bases at V and 6 bases at J, with 12 bases between the two ends. CDR1 and CDR2 from the germline V gene are SEHNR and FQNEAQ (reference sequence). CDR3 loop: CASSLAVQGNEQFF. The CDR3 DNA reads TGTGCCAGCAGCTTGGCGGTTCAGGGCAATGAGCAGTTCTTC.

The V call is TRBV5-1, the J call TRBJ2-7; 7 nucleotides line up with TRBD1. This CDR3 has 15 residues. Germline assignment: CDR1 SGHRS and CDR2 YFSETQ. The V segment lost 0 bases and the J segment 5 bases; nucleotides outside the gene matches: 8. This CDR3 is CASSLAGQTWDEQYF. In DNA, the CDR3 is TGCGCCAGCAGCTTGGCGGGACAGACATGGGACGAGCAGTACTTC.

This rearrangement joins TRBV11-2 to TRBJ1-3, with D possibly matching TRBD1 (6 bases). CDR3 length: 14 residues. Germline values: CDR1 SGHAT, CDR2 FQNNGV. With 4 bases removed from V and 2 bases from J, the gap between germline ends came to 9 bases. CDR3 coding DNA: TGTGCCAGCAGCTCCGGACAGCCTGGAAACACCATATATTTT. Its protein product is CASSSGQPGNTIYF.

This clone was counted many times. The genes are TRBV5-1 and TRBJ1-1; TRBD1 matches at 8 bases. Germline V gene sequence: CDR1 SGHRS, CDR2 YFSETQ. The CDR3 is 15 residues long. V lost 2 bases to trimming and J lost 4 bases; unmatched junction nucleotides: 7. This CDR3 reads CASSFYRGDSTEAFF. In DNA, the CDR3 is TGCGCCAGCAGCTTTTACAGGGGGGATAGCACTGAAGCTTTCTTT.

The chain couples TRBV11-2 to TRBJ2-7, with 14 bases lining up with TRBD2. This CDR3 contains 16 residues. Per germline, CDR1 SGHAT and CDR2 FQNNGV. V trimming: 5 bases; J trimming: 4 bases; junction bases outside the gene matches: 7. CDR3 amino acids: CASSAGTSGRGYEQYF. Here the CDR3 DNA reads TGTGCCAGCAGCGCCGGGACTAGCGGGAGAGGGTACGAGCAGTACTTC.